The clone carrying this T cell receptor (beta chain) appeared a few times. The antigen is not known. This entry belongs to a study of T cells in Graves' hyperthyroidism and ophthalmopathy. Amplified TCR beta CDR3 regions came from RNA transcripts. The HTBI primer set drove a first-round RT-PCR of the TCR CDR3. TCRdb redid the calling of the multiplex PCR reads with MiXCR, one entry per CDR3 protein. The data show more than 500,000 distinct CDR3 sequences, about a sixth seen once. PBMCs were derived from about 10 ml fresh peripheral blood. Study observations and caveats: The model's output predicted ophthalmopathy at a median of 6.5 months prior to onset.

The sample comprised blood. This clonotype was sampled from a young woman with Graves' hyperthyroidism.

The CDR3 coding sequence is TGTGCCAGCAGTTTCGGGGGCAGCCCCGCGAGGTATGGCTACACCTTC. This sequence encodes CASSFGGSPARYGYTF. This rearrangement joins TRBV27 to TRBJ1-2, with D possibly matching TRBD1 (6 bases). The germline V gene has CDR1 MNHEY and CDR2 SMNVEV (reference sequence). This CDR3 is 16 amino acids long. V was trimmed by 3 bases and J by 5 bases, leaving 19 bases between them.